This T cell receptor (beta chain) was found in a study of CD8+CD57+ T cells in acquired aplastic anemia. The patients chosen for sequencing had shown expansion of CD8+CD57+ cells (detected by flow cytometry). The study profiled TCR beta VDJ and CDR3 using genomic DNA as template. A single record per CDR3 protein comes from TCRdb applying MiXCR to the reads. The profile covers about 40,000 distinct CDR3 sequences, with under 80% appearing a single time and roughly 65% taken by the ten largest. This clonotype was detected only once. Its antigen is still unknown. V shed 7 bases, J shed 5 bases, and the junction held 14 bases outside the gene matches. This CDR3 spans 16 amino acids. Germline lookup yields CDR1 WNHNN and CDR2 SYGVQD (reference sequence). The study's findings and limits: Around 27 sequences, all CD8+ CDR3, were shared between patients and controls. Between the patient and control groups, CD8+ Simpson's diversity did not differ significantly.

This clonotype was sampled from a human donor with aplastic anemia. The rearrangement joins TRBV10-1 to TRBJ2-5; TRBD2 matches at 9 bases. Material for sequencing was sorted CD4+, CD8+, or CD8+CD57+ T cells (not recorded which) from PBMCs. The CDR3 loop is CASTSCKRGDTETQYF. The CDR3 bases are TGCGCCAGCACCTCCTGTAAGCGGGGGGACACTGAGACCCAGTACTTC.